The next 12 T cell receptor beta chains were all read from a single sample in a study of kidney transplant recipient with SARS-CoV-2 infection. TCRdb passed the reads through MiXCR, listing each CDR3 protein once. This sample has 250,000 or so distinct CDR3 sequences, with under 35% found just once. The sequences come from a blood sample, collected at baseline and on day 111 from a kidney transplant recipient. Receptor source: a young adult male patient who had COVID-19 and was a kidney transplant recipient. Some T cells may arise from the graft donor.

This clonotype showed up many times. The rearrangement joins TRBV7-9 to TRBJ2-2, with TRBD1 as a possible D gene (5 bases). Germline-derived CDR1 and CDR2 are SEHNR and FQNEAQ (reference sequence). Trimming left V 1 base short and J 6 bases short, with 6 bases between. The CDR3 consists of 13 residues. CDR3 sequence reads: CASSLEGAGELFF. The CDR3 coding sequence is TGTGCCAGCAGCTTAGAAGGGGCCGGGGAGCTGTTTTTT. Full variable domain (rest looked up from reference TRBV7-9 and TRBJ2-2): DTGVSQNPRHKITKRGQNVTFRCDPISEHNRLYWYRQTLGQGPEFLTYFQNEAQLEKSRLLSDRFSAERPKGSFSTLEIQRTEQGDSAMYLCASSLEGAGELFFGEGSRLTVL.

This chain links TRBV7-3 with TRBJ2-1; D possibly corresponds to TRBD2 (6 bases). The CDR3 totals 16 residues. Deletions cut 4 bases from V and 10 bases from J, with 23 bases between. Germline CDR1 is SGHTA and CDR2 is FQGTGA. The CDR3 sequence is CASSSPMGSGRAEQFF. The CDR3 nucleotides read TGTGCCAGCAGCTCGCCGATGGGTAGCGGAAGGGCGGAGCAGTTCTTC.

As for this clonotype: A much larger clonotype is one base distant, so this may be a read error. The rearrangement joins TRBV8-2 to TRBJ2-6; whether TRBD1, the table's D call, matches the DNA was not checked. TRBV8-2 is a pseudogene. The CDR3 loop spans 17 amino acids. The CDR3 DNA sequence: TGTGGCACTTCCGACAGGATAGCACAAAGTCGGGCCAACGTCCTGACTTTC. Its translation: CGTSDRIAQSRANVLTF.

This clonotype came up once. This may arise from a read error, as a much more abundant clone is one base away. V is TRBV27 and J is TRBJ2-1; TRBD2 matches at 11 bases. CDR1 MNHEY and CDR2 SMNVEV come from the germline V gene (reference sequence). The CDR3 runs 17 residues. As DNA, the CDR3 is TGTGCCAACAGTCCATGGACTAGCGGGCTTTCCTACAATGAGCAGTTCTTC. Translated, it gives CANSPWTSGLSYNEQFF.

This clonotype was counted many times. This rearrangement joins TRBV6-5 to TRBJ2-2; TRBD1 agrees at 8 bases. The trim removed 8 bases at V and 3 bases at J, leaving 14 bases unmatched. There are 17 residues in the CDR3. Germline-derived CDR1 and CDR2 are MNHEY and SVGAGI. CDR3 coding DNA: TGTGCCAGCTTGCAGGGGGCCTCTATCCGCCACACCGGGGAGCTGTTTTTT. Amino acids: CASLQGASIRHTGELFF.

Note on this clonotype: Compared with germline, one end of the junction differs, possibly owing to a read error. In DNA form, the CDR3 reads TGTGCCGGCAGTTACTTGGGGACGGGGGGAGGCCCACGGGACAGAGAGACCCAGTACTTC. The encoded protein is CAGSYLGTGGGPRDRETQYF. The rearrangement joins TRBV6-2 or TRBV6-3 to TRBJ2-5; tentatively, D is TRBD1 or TRBD2 (7 bases each). Looked up from germline, CDR1 is MNHEY and CDR2 is SVGEGT. The CDR3 sequence is 20 residues long.

This clonotype was recorded at least ten times. The chain couples TRBV5-6 to TRBJ2-2; 10 nucleotides align to TRBD2. CDR1 and CDR2 (germline): SGHDT, YYEEEE. The V segment lost 6 bases and the J segment 0 bases; nucleotides outside the gene matches: 5. The length of the CDR3 is 16 residues. As DNA, the CDR3 is TGTGCCAGCAATCTTGGACTAGCGGCGAACACCGGGGAGCTGTTTTTT. Protein product: CASNLGLAANTGELFF.

Ten or more counts support this clonotype. V gene TRBV28 combines with J gene TRBJ1-3; 9 nucleotides align to TRBD1. The ends lost 6 bases at V and 0 bases at J; junction bases unmatched: 12. The germline CDR1 and CDR2 sequences are MDHEN and SYDVKM. The CDR3 is 18 amino acids. CDR3 bases: TGTGCCAGCAGATCAACCGGGACAGGGCGCCTCTCTGGAAACACCATATATTTT. Its translation is CASRSTGTGRLSGNTIYF.

For this clonotype: A much larger clone lies a single base off, so this may be a read error. This chain links TRBV7-2 with TRBJ2-2; D might be TRBD1 (6 bases). The CDR3 has 15 residues. Germline V gene sequence: CDR1 SGHTA, CDR2 FQGNSA. This chain's CDR3 is CVSSHTGTNTGELFF. The CDR3 DNA reads TGTGTCAGCAGCCATACAGGGACGAACACCGGGGAGCTGTTTTTT.

As for this clonotype: A much larger clone differs by one base, so this may be a read error. V and J are TRBV10-3 and TRBJ2-7; 7 bases fit TRBD1. The CDR3 runs 18 residues. V shed 4 bases and J 0 bases; nucleotides not matched to a gene: 15. CDR1 is ENHRY and CDR2 is SYGVKD in the germline V gene. DNA of the CDR3: TGTGCCATCAGTGGCGCCGGGACAGTTAACATCCTCTCCTACGAGCAGTACTTC. Its protein is CAISGAGTVNILSYEQYF.

To note about this clonotype: Possible read error: a much larger clone is one base away. This rearrangement joins TRBV24-1 to TRBJ2-2; TRBD2 matches 7 bases. CDR1 and CDR2 (germline): KGHDR, SFDVKD. This CDR3 has 16 amino acids. The CDR3 bases are TGTGCCACCAGTGGCGGCGCGGGAGCGAACATCGGGGAGCTGTTTTTT. This codes for CATSGGAGANIGELFF.

Regarding this clonotype: Since a much larger clone is just one base distant, this may be a read error. The rearrangement joins TRBV5-1 to TRBJ1-4; no definite D call. The germline V gene encodes CDR1 SGHRS and CDR2 YFSETQ. The CDR3 has 13 residues. In DNA form, the CDR3 reads TGCGCCAGCAGCTTGGAGGTCAATGAAAAACTGTGTTTT. Residues: CASSLEVNEKLCF.